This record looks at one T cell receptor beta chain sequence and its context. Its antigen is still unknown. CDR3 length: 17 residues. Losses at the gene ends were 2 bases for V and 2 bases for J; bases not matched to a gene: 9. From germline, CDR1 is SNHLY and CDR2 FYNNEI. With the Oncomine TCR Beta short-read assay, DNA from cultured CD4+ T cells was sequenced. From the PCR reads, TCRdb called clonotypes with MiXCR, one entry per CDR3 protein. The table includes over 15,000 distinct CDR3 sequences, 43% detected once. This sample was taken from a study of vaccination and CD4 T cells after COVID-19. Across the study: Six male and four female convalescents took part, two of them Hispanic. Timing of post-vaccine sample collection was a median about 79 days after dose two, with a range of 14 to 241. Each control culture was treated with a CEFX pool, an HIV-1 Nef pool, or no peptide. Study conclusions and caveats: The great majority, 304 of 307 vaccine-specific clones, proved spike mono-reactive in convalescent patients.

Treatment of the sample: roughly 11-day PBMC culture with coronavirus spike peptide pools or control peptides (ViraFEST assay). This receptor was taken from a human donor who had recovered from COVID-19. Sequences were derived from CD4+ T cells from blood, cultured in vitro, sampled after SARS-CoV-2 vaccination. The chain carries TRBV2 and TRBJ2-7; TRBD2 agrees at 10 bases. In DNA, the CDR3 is TGTGCCAGCAGTGAATTGGGCAGCGGGAGGGCGGCCTACGAGCAGTACTTC. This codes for CASSELGSGRAAYEQYF.